These 32 T cell receptor beta chains were all obtained from the same sample, sequenced in a study of shared clonotypes between healthy human individuals. The data were produced by immunoSEQ multiplex PCR, yet TCRdb's version contains in-frame clones alone and is incomplete. Of 2 million to 3 million clones listed, 93% are singletons. The sequencing sample was made of naive CD4+ T cells from PBMCs. Noted subset: CD45RA+ positively selected. The receptors were gathered from a man younger than 30 in good health. Some clones in this sample may be carry-over from other donors' samples.

The V gene is TRBV11-1, the J gene TRBJ1-2; D gene ambiguous. The V gene lost 3 bases and the J gene lost 3 bases, with 11 bases spanning the gap. The germline V gene encodes CDR1 SGHAT and CDR2 FQDESV (reference sequence). The CDR3 spans 14 residues. The CDR3: CASSFGQPYYGYTF. In DNA form, the CDR3 reads TGTGCCAGCAGCTTCGGTCAGCCTTACTATGGCTACACCTTC.

J is TRBJ1-1 and V is TRBV18; D call uncertain. V lost 4 bases and J 8 bases, leaving 14 bases between the germline ends. The CDR3 extends over 13 amino acids. Per the germline V gene, CDR1 is KGHSH and CDR2 is LQKENI. The CDR3 DNA follows: TGTGCCAGCTCACTCCAGCGCCAGGAGGAAGCTTTCTTT. Its translation is CASSLQRQEEAFF.

Only one count was recorded for this clone. The chain recombines TRBV6-6 with TRBJ1-1; D is ambiguous. The CDR3 spans 13 residues. V was trimmed by 8 bases and J by 6 bases, leaving 16 bases between them. CDR1 is MNHNY and CDR2 is SVGAGI in the germline V gene (reference sequence). CDR3 sequence (DNA): TGTGCCAGCCTTAAGGGCGTTGGAGCTGAAGCTTTCTTT. Amino acids: CASLKGVGAEAFF.

The V call is TRBV19, the J call TRBJ1-4, with TRBD1 identical over 10 bases. Trimming at V came to 6 bases and at J to 7 bases, leaving 8 bases not matched to a gene. CDR3 length: 15 amino acids. The germline V gene encodes CDR1 LNHDA and CDR2 SQIVND (reference sequence). The CDR3 protein is CASSQTGTGVEKLFF. CDR3 in DNA: TGTGCCAGTAGCCAAACCGGGACAGGGGTTGAAAAACTGTTTTTT.

The rearrangement joins TRBV7-7 to TRBJ2-2; D not certain. The CDR3 sequence is 13 residues long. V was clipped by 4 bases and J by 5 bases, with 8 bases between them. Germline-derived CDR1 and CDR2 are SSHAT and FNYEAQ (reference sequence). This CDR3 reads CASSSDGTGELFF. CDR3 bases: TGTGCCAGCAGCTCCGACGGGACCGGGGAGCTGTTTTTT.

The chain is built from TRBV7-9 and TRBJ1-2, with TRBD1 matching over 8 bases. Per germline, CDR1 SEHNR and CDR2 FQNEAQ (reference sequence). This CDR3 is built from 15 residues. After removal of 4 bases from V and 2 bases from J, the junction contained 6 bases not matched to a gene. CDR3 DNA: TGTGCCAGCAGCTCCCCGGACAGGGCGAACTATGGCTACACCTTC. It translates to CASSSPDRANYGYTF.

V usage is TRBV11-1 and J usage is TRBJ2-2; 8 bases agree with TRBD2. V dropped 6 bases and J dropped 5; count of bases not matched to a gene: 5. The CDR3 length is 14 residues. The germline V gene encodes CDR1 SGHAT and CDR2 FQDESV (reference sequence). The CDR3 bases are TGTGCCAGCAGAGCGGGAGAGCGGACCGGGGAGCTGTTTTTT. Protein product: CASRAGERTGELFF.

Notes on this clone: The sample has other DNA sequences that encode this CDR3 too. The rearrangement uses TRBV7-9 and TRBJ2-7; TRBD2 agrees at 11 bases. V was pared by 5 bases and J by 0 bases, with 3 bases of the junction left unmatched. The V gene's germline CDR1 is SEHNR and CDR2 FQNEAQ (reference sequence). The CDR3 contains 15 residues. The CDR3 protein is CASSPGTSGSYEQYF. The CDR3 nucleotides read TGTGCCAGCAGCCCCGGGACTAGCGGCTCCTACGAGCAGTACTTC.

This chain links TRBV6-6 with TRBJ2-3, with D perhaps matching TRBD2 (5 bases). In germline, CDR1 is MNHNY, CDR2 SVGAGI (reference sequence). Trimming left V 6 bases short and J 1 base short, with 11 bases between. This CDR3 is 14 amino acids long. The CDR3 nucleotides are TGTGCCAGCAGCCAGCGGATAGGCACAGATACGCAGTATTTT. Translated, it gives CASSQRIGTDTQYF.

In DNA, the CDR3 is TGTGCCATCAGTCCCTCCGACAGGCTTTACTACGAGCAGTACTTC. Amino acids: CAISPSDRLYYEQYF. The chain links TRBV10-3 to TRBJ2-7, with D maybe TRBD1 (6 bases). Trimming removed 5 bases from V and 3 bases from J, with 17 bases in between. This CDR3 is 15 amino acids long. Germline V gene sequence: CDR1 ENHRY, CDR2 SYGVKD.

The chain joins TRBV2 to TRBJ2-1, with 9 bases that match TRBD1. The CDR3 spans 15 residues. The junction had 9 bases not matched to a gene; V was cut back by 7 bases and J by 5 bases. Germline lookup yields CDR1 SNHLY and CDR2 FYNNEI. As DNA, the CDR3 is TGTGCCAGCACCATCAGGGGACAGGGAAACAATGAGCAGTTCTTC. This translates into CASTIRGQGNNEQFF.

This chain uses TRBV7-6 with TRBJ2-1; 7 bases agree with TRBD1. CDR1 is SGHVS, CDR2 FNYEAQ, per germline. The CDR3 extends over 18 amino acids. V lost 1 base and J lost 3; bases outside the gene matches: 12. DNA of the CDR3: TGTGCCAGCAGCTTAGGTATCTCACGGTCAGGGGGCTACAATGAGCAGTTCTTC. It specifies CASSLGISRSGGYNEQFF. Variable domain in full (rest from reference TRBV7-6 and TRBJ2-1): GAGVSQSPRYKVTKRGQDVALRCDPISGHVSLYWYRQALGQGPEFLTYFNYEAQQDKSGLPNDRFSAERPEGSISTLTIQRTEQRDSAMYRCASSLGISRSGGYNEQFFGPGTRLTVL.

Concerning this clone itself: The sample holds other DNA sequences that translate to the same CDR3. The V and J genes are TRBV5-4 and TRBJ2-2; D may be TRBD1 or TRBD2 (6 bases each). Germline assignment: CDR1 SGHNT and CDR2 YYREEE (reference sequence). This CDR3 contains 15 residues. Trimming removed 4 bases from V and 5 bases from J, with 15 bases in between. CDR3 amino acids: CASSPRGQNTGELFF. The CDR3 bases are TGTGCCAGCAGCCCCCGGGGGCAGAATACCGGGGAGCTGTTTTTT.

The gene calls are TRBV29-1 and TRBJ1-2; D may be TRBD1 (6 bases). Trimming took 2 bases from V and 0 from J, leaving 13 bases between them. Germline V CDR1 and CDR2: SQVTM, ANQGSEA. This CDR3 has 15 amino acids. The CDR3 DNA reads TGCAGCGTTGAATACCGGGGGGCTTCTAACTATGGCTACACCTTC. As protein: CSVEYRGASNYGYTF.

The chain carries TRBV5-1 and TRBJ2-7, with D perhaps matching TRBD2 (6 bases). The V end was cut by 4 bases, the J end by 3 bases, with 17 bases between. Per the germline V gene, CDR1 is SGHRS and CDR2 is YFSETQ. CDR3 length: 15 amino acids. The CDR3 DNA sequence: TGCGCCAGCAGCCGAGACGCAACCGGGGGCTACGAGCAGTACTTC. Translation: CASSRDATGGYEQYF.

The V call is TRBV27, the J call TRBJ2-7; TRBD2 matches 9 bases. The CDR3 runs 16 residues. J lost 4 bases, V lost 3 bases, and 10 bases had no gene match. The germline V gene encodes CDR1 MNHEY and CDR2 SMNVEV (reference sequence). CDR3 sequence: CASSFDTAGGVYEQYF. DNA of the CDR3: TGTGCCAGCAGTTTCGATACTGCGGGAGGGGTATACGAGCAGTACTTC.

The chain is built from TRBV5-5 and TRBJ2-7, with TRBD2 as a possible D gene (6 bases). The CDR3 extends over 17 amino acids. Trimming took 2 bases from V and 2 from J, leaving 20 bases between them. The germline gives CDR1 SGHKS, CDR2 YYEKEE (reference sequence). CDR3 DNA sequence: TGTGCCAGCAGCTTCAGCATTTATCGGGAGTTTCCCTACGAGCAGTACTTC. Its translation: CASSFSIYREFPYEQYF.

Notes on this clone: The same CDR3 arises from other DNA sequences in this sample as well. This chain connects TRBV6-1 to TRBJ2-1; D not resolved. The CDR3 runs 15 residues. V lost 2 bases and J 0 bases, leaving 8 bases between the germline ends. In germline, CDR1 is MNHNS, CDR2 SASEGT. CDR3 bases: TGTGCCAGCAGTGAAAGAGGAACCTCCTACAATGAGCAGTTCTTC. It translates to CASSERGTSYNEQFF.

Turning to this clone: This same CDR3 is encoded by further DNA sequences in the sample. V is TRBV28 and J is TRBJ2-5, with TRBD2 matching over 8 bases. The CDR3 runs 14 residues. Germline CDR1 and CDR2: MDHEN and SYDVKM. V lost 6 bases to trimming and J lost 1 base; unmatched junction nucleotides: 4. For the CDR3, the DNA is TGTGCCAGCAGCGTCGCGGGAGGCCAAGAGACCCAGTACTTC. It encodes CASSVAGGQETQYF.

A note on this clone: The same CDR3 can be traced to other DNA sequences in this sample. In nucleotides, the CDR3 is TGCGCCAGCAGCTTGGAACAGGGAGCTGAAGCTTTCTTT. The encoded protein is CASSLEQGAEAFF. The gene calls are TRBV5-1 and TRBJ1-1, with D possibly matching TRBD1 (6 bases). Germline V gives CDR1 SGHRS, CDR2 YFSETQ. Trimming took 0 bases from V and 6 from J, leaving 9 bases between them. The CDR3 is 13 residues long. The complete variable domain, with remaining parts taken from reference TRBV5-1 and TRBJ1-1, reads KAGVTQTPRYLIKTRGQQVTLSCSPISGHRSVSWYQQTPGQGLQFLFEYFSETQRNKGNFPGRFSGRQFSNSRSEMNVSTLELGDSALYLCASSLEQGAEAFFGQGTRLTVV.

This chain joins TRBV28 and TRBJ2-7, with D possibly called TRBD1 or TRBD2 (6 bases each). Trimming stripped 6 bases from V and 7 bases from J, with 19 bases between. The CDR3 length is 14 residues. Germline assignment: CDR1 MDHEN and CDR2 SYDVKM. The CDR3 DNA reads as TGTGCCAGCAGCTTTACGGGGGCCCTTATGGAGCAGTACTTC. Encoded protein: CASSFTGALMEQYF.

About this clone: At the DNA level, this CDR3 is encoded by other sequences in the same sample as well. The gene calls are TRBV6-5 and TRBJ1-3, with D perhaps TRBD1 (5 bases). Trimming cost V 8 bases and J 4 bases, with 15 bases left between them. The CDR3 contains 14 residues. The germline V gene encodes CDR1 MNHEY and CDR2 SVGAGI. As DNA, the CDR3 is TGTGCCAGCGGGACGGGGGTATCAGGAAACACCATATATTTT. It encodes CASGTGVSGNTIYF.

V gene TRBV5-5 combines with J gene TRBJ1-2; D not certain. V was trimmed by 0 bases and J by 2 bases, leaving 8 bases between them. The CDR3 is 14 amino acids. Germline V gene sequence: CDR1 SGHKS, CDR2 YYEKEE (reference sequence). This CDR3 is CASSLEGLNYGYTF. The CDR3 nucleotides are TGTGCCAGCAGCTTGGAAGGGTTAAACTATGGCTACACCTTC.

In regard to this clone: The same CDR3 is also encoded by other DNA sequences in this sample. V is TRBV18 and J is TRBJ1-1, with 10 bases identical to TRBD1. V gave up 3 bases and J gave up 1 base; unmatched junction bases: 5. This CDR3 has 16 residues. Germline V gene data show CDR1 as KGHSH and CDR2 as LQKENI. The chain's CDR3 is CASSPRDRGRNTEAFF. CDR3 DNA sequence: TGTGCCAGCTCACCGCGAGACAGGGGGCGGAACACTGAAGCTTTCTTT.

This clone was counted once. The same CDR3 also results from other DNA sequences found in this sample. The rearrangement uses TRBV5-1 and TRBJ2-7; 9 positions agree with TRBD1. CDR1 and CDR2 (germline): SGHRS, YFSETQ. Trimming took 2 bases from V and 4 from J; bases not matched to a gene: 4. The CDR3 covers 14 residues. DNA for the CDR3: TGCGCCAGCAGCTTTACAGGGGGCCCGTACGAGCAGTACTTC. It translates to CASSFTGGPYEQYF. The whole variable domain, remainder taken from reference TRBV5-1 and TRBJ2-7, is KAGVTQTPRYLIKTRGQQVTLSCSPISGHRSVSWYQQTPGQGLQFLFEYFSETQRNKGNFPGRFSGRQFSNSRSEMNVSTLELGDSALYLCASSFTGGPYEQYFGPGTRLTVT.

The chain is built from TRBV7-2 and TRBJ1-1; the D gene is possibly TRBD1 (6 bases). CDR1 and CDR2 (germline): SGHTA, FQGNSA. The V and J ends lost 5 bases and 4 bases respectively, with 14 bases between them. This CDR3 spans 14 amino acids. The CDR3 region has the DNA TGTGCCAGCAGCAATTACAGGGATGGCACTGAAGCTTTCTTT. Residues: CASSNYRDGTEAFF.

This chain links TRBV28 with TRBJ1-1; D remains ambiguous. V lost 6 bases to trimming and J lost 6 bases, with 14 bases between them. The CDR3 sequence is 13 residues long. Germline V CDR1 and CDR2: MDHEN, SYDVKM. CDR3 bases: TGTGCCAGCAGGCCGCATATACCCCCTGAAGCTTTCTTT. Translation gives CASRPHIPPEAFF.

This clone was detected only once. The genes are TRBV29-1 and TRBJ2-3; D is perhaps TRBD1 or TRBD2 (5 bases each). Germline assignment: CDR1 SQVTM and CDR2 ANQGSEA. Trimming removed 6 bases from V and 6 bases from J, with 13 bases in between. The CDR3 has 12 residues. The CDR3 reads CSVGPSQDTQYF. The CDR3 nucleotides are TGCAGCGTGGGACCATCCCAGGATACGCAGTATTTT.

The chain uses TRBV28 and TRBJ1-2, with 8 bases matching TRBD1. Germline values: CDR1 MDHEN, CDR2 SYDVKM. This CDR3 region has 12 residues. The V segment lost 10 bases and the J segment 13 bases; nucleotides outside the gene matches: 14. The CDR3 sequence is CATIRTGPNLTF. In DNA form, the CDR3 reads TGTGCCACCATTCGGACAGGGCCCAATCTCACCTTC.

The chain has TRBV27 and TRBJ1-1, with D uncertain. The CDR3 has 13 residues. The germline V gene encodes CDR1 MNHEY and CDR2 SMNVEV (reference sequence). V was clipped by 5 bases and J by 4 bases, with 11 bases between them. DNA of the CDR3: TGTGCCAGCAGTCCCGGACGGCGCACTGAAGCTTTCTTT. Protein: CASSPGRRTEAFF.

The V call is TRBV5-4, the J call TRBJ1-2, with 10 bases aligning to TRBD1. The CDR3 is 15 amino acids. V lost 4 bases, J lost 5 bases, and 8 bases stayed unmatched. The germline gives CDR1 SGHNT, CDR2 YYREEE (reference sequence). The CDR3 DNA reads TGTGCCAGCAGCCGTGGACAGGGGGTTGAATATGGCTACACCTTC. The encoded protein is CASSRGQGVEYGYTF.

This rearrangement joins TRBV28 to TRBJ2-1; 8 bases match TRBD2. From germline, CDR1 is MDHEN and CDR2 SYDVKM. With V trimmed by 7 bases and J by 0 bases, 8 bases remained unmatched. The CDR3 has 16 residues. The CDR3 nucleotides read TGTGCCAGCATCAGGAGCGGGAGCGCCTCCTACAATGAGCAGTTCTTC. It translates to CASIRSGSASYNEQFF.